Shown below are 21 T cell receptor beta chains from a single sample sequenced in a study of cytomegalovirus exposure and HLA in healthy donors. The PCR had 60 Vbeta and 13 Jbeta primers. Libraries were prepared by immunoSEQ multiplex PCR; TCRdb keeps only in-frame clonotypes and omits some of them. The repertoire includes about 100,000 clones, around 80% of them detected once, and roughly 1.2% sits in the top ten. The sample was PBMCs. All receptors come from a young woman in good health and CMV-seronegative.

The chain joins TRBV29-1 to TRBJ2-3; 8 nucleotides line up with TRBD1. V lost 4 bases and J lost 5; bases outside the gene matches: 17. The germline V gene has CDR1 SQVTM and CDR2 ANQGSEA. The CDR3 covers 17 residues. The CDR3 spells CSVGGDRWPQTQDTQYF. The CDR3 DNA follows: TGCAGCGTTGGGGGGGACAGGTGGCCCCAGACCCAAGATACGCAGTATTTT.

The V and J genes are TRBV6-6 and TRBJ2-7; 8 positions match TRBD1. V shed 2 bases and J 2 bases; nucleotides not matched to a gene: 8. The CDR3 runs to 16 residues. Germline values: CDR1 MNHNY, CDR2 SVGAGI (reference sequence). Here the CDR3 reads CASSYKRQGPTYEQYF. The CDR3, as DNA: TGTGCCAGCAGTTACAAGAGACAGGGGCCCACCTACGAGCAGTACTTC.

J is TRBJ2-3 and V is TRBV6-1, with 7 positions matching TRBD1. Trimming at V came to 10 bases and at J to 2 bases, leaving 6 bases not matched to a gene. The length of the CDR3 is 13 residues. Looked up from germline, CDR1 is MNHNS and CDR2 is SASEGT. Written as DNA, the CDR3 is TGTGCCACTGGGACAGAGATCACAGATACGCAGTATTTT. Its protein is CATGTEITDTQYF.

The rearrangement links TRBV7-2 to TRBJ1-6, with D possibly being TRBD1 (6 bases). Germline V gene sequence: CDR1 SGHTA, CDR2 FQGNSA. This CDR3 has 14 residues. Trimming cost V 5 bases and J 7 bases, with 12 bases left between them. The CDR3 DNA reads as TGTGCCAGCAGCCCAGACAGGATCAATTCACCCCTCCACTTT. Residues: CASSPDRINSPLHF.

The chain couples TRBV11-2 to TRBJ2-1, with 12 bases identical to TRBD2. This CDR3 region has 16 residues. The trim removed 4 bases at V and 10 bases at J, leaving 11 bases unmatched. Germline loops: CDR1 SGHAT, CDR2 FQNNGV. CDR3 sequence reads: CASSSLLAGGPGEQFF. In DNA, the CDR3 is TGTGCCAGCAGCTCCCTTCTAGCGGGAGGGCCTGGGGAGCAGTTCTTC.

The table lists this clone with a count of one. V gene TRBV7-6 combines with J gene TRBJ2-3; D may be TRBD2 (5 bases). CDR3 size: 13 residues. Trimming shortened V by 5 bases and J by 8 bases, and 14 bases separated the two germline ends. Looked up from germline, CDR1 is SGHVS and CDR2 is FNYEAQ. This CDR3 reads CASSPLTRSTQYF. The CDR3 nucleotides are TGTGCCAGCAGCCCCTTAACTAGGAGTACGCAGTATTTT.

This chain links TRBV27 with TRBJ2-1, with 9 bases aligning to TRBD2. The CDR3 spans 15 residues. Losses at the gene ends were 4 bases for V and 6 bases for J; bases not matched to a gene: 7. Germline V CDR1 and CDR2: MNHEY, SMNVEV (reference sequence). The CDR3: CASSSSGRPGNEQFF. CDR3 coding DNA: TGTGCCAGCAGTTCCAGCGGGAGGCCTGGCAATGAGCAGTTCTTC.

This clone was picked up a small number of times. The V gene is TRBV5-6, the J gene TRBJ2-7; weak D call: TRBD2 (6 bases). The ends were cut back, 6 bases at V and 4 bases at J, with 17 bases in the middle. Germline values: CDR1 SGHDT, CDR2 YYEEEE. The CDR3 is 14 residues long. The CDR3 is CASTPGGPVYEQYF. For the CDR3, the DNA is TGTGCCAGCACCCCCGGAGGGCCGGTATACGAGCAGTACTTC.

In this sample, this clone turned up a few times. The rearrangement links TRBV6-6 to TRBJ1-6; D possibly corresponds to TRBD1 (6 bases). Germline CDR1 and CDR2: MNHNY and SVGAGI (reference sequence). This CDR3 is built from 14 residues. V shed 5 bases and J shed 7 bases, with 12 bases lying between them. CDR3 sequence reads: CASSPTTGNSPLHF. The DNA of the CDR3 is TGTGCCAGCAGTCCAACAACAGGGAATTCACCCCTCCACTTT.

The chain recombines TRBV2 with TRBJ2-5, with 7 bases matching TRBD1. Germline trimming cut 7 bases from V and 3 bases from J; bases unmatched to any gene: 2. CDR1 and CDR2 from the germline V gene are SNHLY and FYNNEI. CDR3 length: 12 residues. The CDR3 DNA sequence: TGTGCCAGCATGACAGGGAAAGAGACCCAGTACTTC. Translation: CASMTGKETQYF.

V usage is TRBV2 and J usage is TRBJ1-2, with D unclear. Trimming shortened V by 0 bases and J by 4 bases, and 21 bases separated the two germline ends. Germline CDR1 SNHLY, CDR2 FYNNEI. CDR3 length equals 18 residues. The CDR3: CASSEAKRKRVLSYGYTF. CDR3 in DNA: TGTGCCAGCAGTGAAGCCAAAAGAAAGAGAGTGCTCTCCTATGGCTACACCTTC.

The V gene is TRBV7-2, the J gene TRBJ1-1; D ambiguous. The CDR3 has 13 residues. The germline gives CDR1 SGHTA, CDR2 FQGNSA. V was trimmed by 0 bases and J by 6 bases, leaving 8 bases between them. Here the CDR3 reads CASSLAFRSEAFF. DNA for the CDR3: TGTGCCAGCAGCTTAGCTTTCAGGTCTGAAGCTTTCTTT.

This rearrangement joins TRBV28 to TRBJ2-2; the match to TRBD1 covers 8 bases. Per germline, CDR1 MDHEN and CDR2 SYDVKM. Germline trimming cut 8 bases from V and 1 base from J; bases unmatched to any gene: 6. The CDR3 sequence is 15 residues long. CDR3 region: CASGVGTGNTGELFF. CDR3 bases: TGTGCCAGCGGTGTAGGGACAGGGAACACCGGGGAGCTGTTTTTT.

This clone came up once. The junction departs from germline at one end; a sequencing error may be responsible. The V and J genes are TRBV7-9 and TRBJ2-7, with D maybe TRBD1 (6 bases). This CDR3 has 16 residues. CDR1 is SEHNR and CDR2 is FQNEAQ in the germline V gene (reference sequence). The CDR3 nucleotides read TGTTCCAGCAGCTCCCCGTGGGGGTGGGGGCACTACGAGCAGTACTTC. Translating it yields CSSSSPWGWGHYEQYF.

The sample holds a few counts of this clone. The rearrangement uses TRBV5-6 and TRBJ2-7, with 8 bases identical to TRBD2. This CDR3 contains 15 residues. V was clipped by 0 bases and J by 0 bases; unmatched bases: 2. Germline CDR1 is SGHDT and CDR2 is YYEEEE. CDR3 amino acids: CASSLGGRLSYEQYF. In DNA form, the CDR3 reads TGTGCCAGCAGCTTGGGCGGGAGGCTCTCCTACGAGCAGTACTTC.

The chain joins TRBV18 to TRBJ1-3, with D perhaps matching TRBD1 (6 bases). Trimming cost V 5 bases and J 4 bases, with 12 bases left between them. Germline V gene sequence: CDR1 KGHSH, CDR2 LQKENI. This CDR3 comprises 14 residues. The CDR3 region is CASSSGALGNTIYF. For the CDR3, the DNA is TGTGCCAGCTCATCAGGGGCTCTCGGAAACACCATATATTTT. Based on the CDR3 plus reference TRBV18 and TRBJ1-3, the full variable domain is NAGVMQNPRHLVRRRGQEARLRCSPMKGHSHVYWYRQLPEEGLKFMVYLQKENIIDESGMPKERFSAEFPKEGPSILRIQQVVRGDSAAYFCASSSGALGNTIYFGEGSWLTVV.

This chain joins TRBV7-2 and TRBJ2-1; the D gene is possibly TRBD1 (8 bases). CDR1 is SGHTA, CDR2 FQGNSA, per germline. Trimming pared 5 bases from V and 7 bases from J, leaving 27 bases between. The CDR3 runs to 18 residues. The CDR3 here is CASSRVGGSGTGQNEQFF. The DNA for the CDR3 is TGTGCCAGCAGCCGAGTAGGAGGGAGCGGGACAGGCCAGAATGAGCAGTTCTTC.

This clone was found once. The CDR3 bases are TGTGCCAGTAGTCCGACAGGGTTGGGCTACAATGAGCAGTTCTTC. Its protein is CASSPTGLGYNEQFF. The V and J genes are TRBV19 and TRBJ2-1; 7 nucleotides match TRBD1. This CDR3 comprises 15 residues. V lost 5 bases and J lost 3; bases outside the gene matches: 7. Germline V gene data show CDR1 as LNHDA and CDR2 as SQIVND (reference sequence).

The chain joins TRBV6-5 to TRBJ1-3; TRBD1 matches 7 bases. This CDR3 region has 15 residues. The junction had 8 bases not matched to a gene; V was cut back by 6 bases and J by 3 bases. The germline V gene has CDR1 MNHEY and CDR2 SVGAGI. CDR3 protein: CASRQGPLNGNTIYF. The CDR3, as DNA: TGTGCCAGCAGACAGGGGCCCCTCAATGGAAACACCATATATTTT.

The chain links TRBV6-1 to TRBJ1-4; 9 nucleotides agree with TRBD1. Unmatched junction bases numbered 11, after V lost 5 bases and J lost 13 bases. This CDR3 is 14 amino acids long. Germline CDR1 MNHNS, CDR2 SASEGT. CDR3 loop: CASSYTGTGRLLFF. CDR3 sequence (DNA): TGTGCCAGCAGTTATACCGGGACAGGGAGGTTACTGTTTTTT.

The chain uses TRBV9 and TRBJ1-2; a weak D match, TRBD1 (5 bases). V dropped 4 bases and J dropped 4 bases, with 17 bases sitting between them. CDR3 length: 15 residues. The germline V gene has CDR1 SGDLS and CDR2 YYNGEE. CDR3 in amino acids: CASSSQVTGTYGYTF. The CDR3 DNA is TGTGCCAGCAGCAGCCAAGTTACAGGAACCTATGGCTACACCTTC.